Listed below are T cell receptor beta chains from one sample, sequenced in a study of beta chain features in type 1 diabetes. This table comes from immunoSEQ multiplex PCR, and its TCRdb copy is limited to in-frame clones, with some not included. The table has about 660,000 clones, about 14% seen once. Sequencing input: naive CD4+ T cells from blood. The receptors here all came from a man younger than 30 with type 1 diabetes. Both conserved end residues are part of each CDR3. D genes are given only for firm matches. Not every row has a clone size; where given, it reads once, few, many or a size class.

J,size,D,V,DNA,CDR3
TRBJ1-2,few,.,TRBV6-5,TGTGCCAGCAGTTACCGAGACGAGACGGGCTACACCTTC,CASSYRDETGYTF
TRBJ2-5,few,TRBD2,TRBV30,TGTGCCTGGAACCTAGCGGGGGGGTTCCAAGAGACCCAGTACTTC,CAWNLAGGFQETQYF
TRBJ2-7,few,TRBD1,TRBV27,TGTGCCCTACAGGGGCCACTCGTCCTCTACGAGCAGTACTTC,CALQGPLVLYEQYF
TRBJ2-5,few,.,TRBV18,TGTGCCAGCTCCCCGACTTCGGATTCGGAGACCCAGTACTTC,CASSPTSDSETQYF
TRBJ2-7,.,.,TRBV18,TGTGCCAGCTCACCAAATACCTACGAGCAGTACTTC,CASSPNTYEQYF
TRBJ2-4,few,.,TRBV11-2,TGTGCCAGTCAATTTCGGAGGGACTTTAAAAACATTCAGTACTTC,CASQFRRDFKNIQYF
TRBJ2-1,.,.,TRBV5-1,TGCGCCAGCAGCTTGTTCCTCGGGACAAGCTTGAACAATGAGCAGTTCTTC,CASSLFLGTSLNNEQFF
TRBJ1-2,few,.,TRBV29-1,TGCAGCGTTGAAGATCTTGGGGGCGGCTACACCTTC,CSVEDLGGGYTF
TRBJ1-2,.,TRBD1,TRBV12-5,TGTGCTAGTGGGGCCGGGACAGGGGATAACTATGGCTACACCTTC,CASGAGTGDNYGYTF
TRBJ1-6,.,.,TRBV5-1,TGCGCCAGCAGCTTGAACAGACAGGTTAATTCACCCCTCCACTTT,CASSLNRQVNSPLHF
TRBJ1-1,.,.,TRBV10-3,TGTGCCATCAGTGACCAGAGAGGTTGGAGCACTGAAGCTTTCTTT,CAISDQRGWSTEAFF
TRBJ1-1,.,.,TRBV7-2,TGTGCCAGCAGCTTAGACAGGAACACTGAAGCTTTCTTT,CASSLDRNTEAFF
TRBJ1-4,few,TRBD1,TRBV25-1,TGTGCCAGCAGTGACGACAGGGGGGGAGAAAAACTGTTTTTT,CASSDDRGGEKLFF
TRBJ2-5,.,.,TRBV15,TGTGCCACCAGCAGAGATAAGTACCAAGAGACCCAGTACTTC,CATSRDKYQETQYF
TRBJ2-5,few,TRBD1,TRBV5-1,TGCGCCAGCAGCTTGGCGAGACAGGGGCAAGAGACCCAGTACTTC,CASSLARQGQETQYF
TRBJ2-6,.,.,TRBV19,TGTGCCAGTAGCCCCCTGGGCATCTCTGGGGCCAACGTCCTGACTTTC,CASSPLGISGANVLTF
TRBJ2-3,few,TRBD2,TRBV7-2,TGTGCCAGCAGCTTACCGAGCGGGGGGGCATCCGATACGCAGTATTTT,CASSLPSGGASDTQYF
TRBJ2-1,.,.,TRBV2,TGTGCCAGCAGCAGCGACTCCGTGGTTGGTGAGCAGTTCTTC,CASSSDSVVGEQFF
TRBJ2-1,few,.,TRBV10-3,TGTGCCATCGGGGACCGCTCTTCGTGGGAGCAGTTCTTC,CAIGDRSSWEQFF
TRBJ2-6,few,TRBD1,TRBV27,TGTGCCAGCAGTCACCGGGACAGGGGGTCTGGGGCCAACGTCCTGACTTTC,CASSHRDRGSGANVLTF
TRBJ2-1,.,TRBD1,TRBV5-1,TGCGCCAGCAGATTCGGGACAGGGTACAATGAGCAGTTCTTC,CASRFGTGYNEQFF
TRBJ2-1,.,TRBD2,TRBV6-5,TGTGCCAGCAGTTACTTAAGCGGGAGTGTGAATGAGCAGTTCTTC,CASSYLSGSVNEQFF
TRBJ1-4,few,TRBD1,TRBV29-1,TGCAGCGTTGAACAAAACCCGACAGGGTGGGGTGAAAAACTGTTTTTT,CSVEQNPTGWGEKLFF
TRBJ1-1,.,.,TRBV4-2,TGTGCCAGCAGCCACCCCTCGGAACCCGGGGCTTTCTTT,CASSHPSEPGAFF
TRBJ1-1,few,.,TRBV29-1,TGCAGCGCGTGCAGGGGCCAGAACACTGAAGCTTTCTTT,CSACRGQNTEAFF
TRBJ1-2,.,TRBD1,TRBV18,TGTGCCAGCTCACCCGGACAGGATCTCCAGTGGGGCTACACCTTC,CASSPGQDLQWGYTF
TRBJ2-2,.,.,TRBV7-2,TGTGCCAGCAGCCCCCAAGGGGGGAACACCGGGGAGCTGTTTTTT,CASSPQGGNTGELFF
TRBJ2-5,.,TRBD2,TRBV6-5,TGTGCCAGCAGTGATAGCGGGATGGTGAAGACCCAGTACTTC,CASSDSGMVKTQYF
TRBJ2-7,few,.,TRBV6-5,TGTGCCAGCAGTTACAGTGTAGGGGGGCACTACGAGCAGTACTTC,CASSYSVGGHYEQYF
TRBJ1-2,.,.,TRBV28,TGTGCCAGCAGTTGGGACTCAAGGGCGGGTGGCTACACCTTC,CASSWDSRAGGYTF
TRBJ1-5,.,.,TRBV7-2,TGTGCCAGCAGGTCCGGGACTGGCAATCAGCCCCAGCATTTT,CASRSGTGNQPQHF
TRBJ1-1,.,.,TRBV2,TGTGCCAGCACAGGGGATAGCACTGAAGCTTTCTTT,CASTGDSTEAFF
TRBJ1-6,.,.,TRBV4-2,TGTGCCAGCAGCCAAGGACTTGGGGGGCCGGTTTCACCCCTCCACTTT,CASSQGLGGPVSPLHF
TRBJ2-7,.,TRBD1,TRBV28,TGTGCCAGCAGTTTGGGACAGAACTACGAGCAGTACTTC,CASSLGQNYEQYF
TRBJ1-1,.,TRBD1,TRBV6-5,TGTGCCAGCAGTTTACAGGGGGTGAACACTGAAGCTTTCTTT,CASSLQGVNTEAFF
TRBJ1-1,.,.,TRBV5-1,TGCGCCAGCAGCTTCCAAAGTGGATTTGAAGCTTTCTTT,CASSFQSGFEAFF
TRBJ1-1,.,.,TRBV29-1,TGCAGCGTTTCATGGACACTAGTCACGAACACTGAAGCTTTCTTT,CSVSWTLVTNTEAFF
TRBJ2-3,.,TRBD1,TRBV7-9,TGTGCCAGCCCAAGGGGGCCCAGAGAAGCGGCCCTCACAGATACGCAGTATTTT,CASPRGPREAALTDTQYF
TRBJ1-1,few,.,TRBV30,TGTGCCTGGAGTGGACACCTGAGCGCTGAAGCTTTCTTT,CAWSGHLSAEAFF
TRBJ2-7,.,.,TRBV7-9,TGTGCCAGCAGCTCCCCCGGGACTTCTAGCTCCTACGAGCAGTACTTC,CASSSPGTSSSYEQYF
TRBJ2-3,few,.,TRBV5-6,TGTGCCAGCAGCTTACCAGGGAGCACAGATACGCAGTATTTT,CASSLPGSTDTQYF
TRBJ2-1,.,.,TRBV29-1,TGCAGCGCGGGGGGACAGCAGTACAATGAGCAGTTCTTC,CSAGGQQYNEQFF
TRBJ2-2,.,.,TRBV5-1,TGCGCCAGCAGCTTGGAGGTAGCGGCGAACACCGGGGAGCTGTTTTTT,CASSLEVAANTGELFF
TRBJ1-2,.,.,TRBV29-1,TGCAGCGTTGAGGAGGGCTACACCTTC,CSVEEGYTF
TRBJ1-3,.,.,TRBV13,TGTGCCAGCAGCTTAGCGGTTACCGGAAACACCATATATTTT,CASSLAVTGNTIYF
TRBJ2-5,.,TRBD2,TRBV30,TGTGCCTGGCGTGTACTCGCGGGAGTCGGCGAGACCCAGTACTTC,CAWRVLAGVGETQYF
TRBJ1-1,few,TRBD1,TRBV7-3,TGTGCCAGCAGGGATCCGGGACAGACGACGGCGAACACTGAAGCTTTCTTT,CASRDPGQTTANTEAFF
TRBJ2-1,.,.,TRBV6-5,TGTGCCAGCAGTTACCAATGGACACAATACAATGAGCAGTTCTTC,CASSYQWTQYNEQFF
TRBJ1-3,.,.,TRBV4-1,TGCGCCAGCAGCCAAGACGTGGGGACCGAGCTACGGTCTGGAAACACCATATATTTT,CASSQDVGTELRSGNTIYF
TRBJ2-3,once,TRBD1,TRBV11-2,TGTGCCAGCAGCCGGGACAGGGTCACAGATACGCAGTATTTT,CASSRDRVTDTQYF
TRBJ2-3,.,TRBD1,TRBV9,TGTGCCAGCAGCGAGACCCCCTCCGGGACAGGGACAGATACGCAGTATTTT,CASSETPSGTGTDTQYF
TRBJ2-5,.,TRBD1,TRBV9,TGTGCCAGCAGCGTAGCGACAGGGATATTCCAAGAGACCCAGTACTTC,CASSVATGIFQETQYF
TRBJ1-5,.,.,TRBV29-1,TGCAGCGTTGAAGACCAGATTGGTCAGCCCCAGCATTTT,CSVEDQIGQPQHF